This TCR beta chain was sequenced in a study of blood T cell repertoires in COVID-19. Study background: Both acute and convalescent COVID-19 samples were obtained from the United States, Italy and Spain. The cDNA or gDNA used as material had been derived from T cells, B-cell-depleted T cells, or PBMCs.

Per the original methods: Nucleated cell counts were estimated from reference gene primer amplification. Clones were read by immunoSEQ multiplex PCR, and TCRdb kept only the in-frame ones, dropping some. That table supplies the V and J calls and clone size; D and trimming were determined from the DNA. The table lists approximately 100,000 clones, roughly 84% of them singletons. Germline CDR1 KGHDR, CDR2 SFDVKD. This CDR3 contains 16 residues. The junction had 6 bases not matched to a gene; V was cut back by 4 bases and J by 4 bases. The sequencing sample was made of peripheral blood. This rearrangement joins TRBV24-1 to TRBJ2-1; 10 nucleotides match TRBD2. This sequence was found in a man in his 60s with acute or convalescent COVID-19. The CDR3 sequence: CATSDPSGLAYNEQFF. The CDR3 DNA sequence: TGTGCCACCAGTGACCCATCGGGACTAGCGTACAATGAGCAGTTCTTC.